This T cell receptor beta chain was obtained from a study of T cells after yellow fever vaccination. Study outcomes and limitations: Bulk-population clonotypes that are abundant could appear as contaminants in FACS-sorted repertoires. Weaker, the secondary response peaked sooner, at day 5 versus 15. The appearance of a small share of clonotypes in both CD4 and CD8 compartments was observed.

This clonotype was counted a few times. Its antigen remains unknown. TCRdb called the 5' RACE reads again in MiXCR, with one record for every CDR3 protein. Among roughly 520,000 distinct CDR3 sequences, about a fifth were seen once, and the ten largest hold approximately 15%. CDR1 LGHNA and CDR2 YSLEER come from the germline V gene. This CDR3 is 16 amino acids long. The junction had 7 bases not matched to a gene; V was cut back by 1 base and J by 4 bases. The receptor's source is a man aged 18 to 30 who received the YFV17D yellow fever vaccine. The J gene is TRBJ2-5, the V gene TRBV4-3; TRBD2 aligns across 9 bases. The material was PBMCs, obtained 21 days after the first yellow fever vaccination. The CDR3 region has the DNA TGCGCCAGCAGCCAAGCGCTAGCGGGGTATAGAGAGACCCAGTACTTC. It translates to CASSQALAGYRETQYF.